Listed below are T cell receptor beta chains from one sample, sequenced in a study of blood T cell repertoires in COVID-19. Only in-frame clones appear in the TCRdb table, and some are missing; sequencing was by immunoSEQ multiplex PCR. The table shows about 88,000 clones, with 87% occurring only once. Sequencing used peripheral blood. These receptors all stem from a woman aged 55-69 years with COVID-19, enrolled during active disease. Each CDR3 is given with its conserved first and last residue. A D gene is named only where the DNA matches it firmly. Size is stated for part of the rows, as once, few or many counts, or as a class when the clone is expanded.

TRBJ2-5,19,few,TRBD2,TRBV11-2,CASSLDRGRGLVHQETQYF,TGTGCCAGCAGCTTAGATCGGGGCCGCGGACTAGTCCACCAAGAGACCCAGTACTTC
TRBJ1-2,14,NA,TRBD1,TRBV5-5,CASSFQGQVGGYTF,TGTGCCAGCAGCTTTCAGGGACAGGTGGGCGGCTACACCTTC
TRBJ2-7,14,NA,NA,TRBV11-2,CASSLGLLGYEQYF,TGTGCCAGCAGCTTAGGGCTACTAGGCTACGAGCAGTACTTC
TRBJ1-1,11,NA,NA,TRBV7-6,CASRYLAEAFF,TGTGCCAGCAGATATCTCGCTGAAGCTTTCTTT
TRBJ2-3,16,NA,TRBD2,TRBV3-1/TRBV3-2,CASSQATSGRTDTQYF,TGTGCCAGCAGCCAAGCTACTAGCGGACGCACAGATACGCAGTATTTT
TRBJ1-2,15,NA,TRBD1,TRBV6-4,CASSEGQGVNYGYTF,TGTGCCAGCAGTGAGGGACAGGGGGTCAACTATGGCTACACCTTC
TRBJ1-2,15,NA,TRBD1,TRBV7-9,CASSSDRGKFYGYTF,TGTGCCAGCAGCTCGGACAGGGGGAAGTTCTATGGCTACACCTTC
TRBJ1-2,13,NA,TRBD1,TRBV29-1,CSVARDSDYGYTF,TGCAGCGTTGCCCGGGACAGCGATTATGGCTACACCTTC
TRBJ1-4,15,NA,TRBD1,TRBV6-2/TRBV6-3,CASSAQGASGEKLFF,TGTGCCAGCAGCGCGCAGGGGGCCTCAGGCGAAAAACTGTTTTTT
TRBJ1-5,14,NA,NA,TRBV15,CATRTGQPNQPQHF,TGTGCCACCAGAACCGGACAGCCGAATCAGCCCCAGCATTTT
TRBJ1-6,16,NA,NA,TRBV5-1,CASSLEVLIYNSPLHF,TGCGCCAGCAGCTTGGAAGTGCTAATCTATAATTCACCCCTCCACTTT
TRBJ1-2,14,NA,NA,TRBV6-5,CASNDSPFSHGYTF,TGTGCCAGCAACGACAGCCCGTTCTCTCACGGCTACACCTTC
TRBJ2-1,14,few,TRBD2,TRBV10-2,CASSPGTSGGEQFF,TGCGCCAGCAGTCCCGGGACTAGCGGGGGTGAGCAGTTCTTC
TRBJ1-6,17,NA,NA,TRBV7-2,CASSLGGRGSYNSPLHF,TGTGCCAGCAGCTTAGGGGGGAGGGGCTCCTATAATTCACCCCTCCACTTT
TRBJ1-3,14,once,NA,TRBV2,CASRTTGSGNTIYF,TGTGCCAGCAGGACAACAGGGAGCGGAAACACCATATATTTT
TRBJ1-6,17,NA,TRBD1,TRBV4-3,CASSQVAPGQVTSPLHF,TGCGCCAGCAGCCAAGTGGCTCCGGGACAGGTGACTTCACCCCTCCACTTT
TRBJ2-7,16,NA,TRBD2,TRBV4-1,CASSQDSASGSYEQYF,TGCGCCAGCAGCCAAGATTCGGCTAGCGGCAGCTACGAGCAGTACTTC
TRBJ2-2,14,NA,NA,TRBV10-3,CAINARGLVGELFF,TGTGCCATCAACGCCCGGGGGTTGGTCGGGGAGCTGTTTTTT
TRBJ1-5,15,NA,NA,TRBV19,CASSVQGQSNQPQHF,TGTGCCAGTAGTGTACAGGGTCAAAGCAATCAGCCCCAGCATTTT
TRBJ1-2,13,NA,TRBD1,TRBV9,CASSPDRNYGYTF,TGTGCCAGCAGTCCGGACAGGAACTATGGCTACACCTTC
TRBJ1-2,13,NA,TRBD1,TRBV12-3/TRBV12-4,CASSLGTGYGYTF,TGTGCCAGCAGCCTCGGGACAGGGTATGGCTACACCTTC
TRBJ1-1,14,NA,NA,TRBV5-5,CASSLLAGNTEAFF,TGTGCCAGCAGCCTCTTAGCGGGGAACACTGAAGCTTTCTTT
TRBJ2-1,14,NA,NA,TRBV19,CASNGGSGYNEQFF,TGTGCCAGTAACGGCGGTTCGGGTTACAATGAGCAGTTCTTC